This record covers a single T cell receptor (beta chain). In germline, CDR1 is MGHRA, CDR2 YSYEKL. This CDR3 is built from 15 residues. The J segment lost 4 bases and the V segment lost 1 base, leaving 3 bases of the junction unmatched. Seattle cases were enrolled at active infection and followed longitudinally. The sample belongs to a study of blood T cell repertoires in COVID-19. Across the study: The origin of the acute and convalescent COVID-19 samples was the United States, Italy and Spain. PBMCs, B-cell-depleted T cells, or T cells provided the cDNA or gDNA that made up the material.

Source study methods: Amplification of reference gene primers was used by the study to estimate nucleated cell counts. TCRdb's copy holds only in-frame clones and misses some; the assay was immunoSEQ multiplex PCR. Clone size and V and J calls were adopted from that table, with D and trimming inferred from the DNA. The sample has 100,000 to 150,000 clones, 92% seen once. The chain couples TRBV4-1 to TRBJ1-1, with TRBD1 matching over 10 bases. The sample comprised peripheral blood. The source of this sequence is a man aged 45-65 years with COVID-19, enrolled during active disease. The CDR3 nucleotides are TGCGCCAGCAGCCAAGGACAGGGGGCGTCCACTGAAGCTTTCTTT. Its protein is CASSQGQGASTEAFF.